This T cell receptor (beta chain) was sequenced in a study of blood T cell repertoires in COVID-19 (dated by TCRdb to about 2020). Regarding the research as a whole: Samples from collaborators originated in the United States, Italy and Spain and spanned both the acute and convalescent phases of COVID-19. The sample metadata nearly always contained a de-identified subject ID, COVID-19 status, age in years and sex. A freely available public database, intended as a resource for researchers studying the immune response to SARS-CoV-2, is where the repertoires were released. HLA class I and class II types, where available, came from metadata supplied by the sample provider rather than from assay-based typing. The samples were drawn from the first 160 participants of the ongoing ImmuneRACE study and from 1,254 subjects provided by 6 global collaborators. Subjects who had been exposed to COVID-19, were actively infected with it, or had recovered from it provided the deeply sampled blood TCRbeta repertoires that made up the dataset. The material from the prospective study consisted of cDNA or gDNA derived from T cells, B-cell-depleted T cells, or PBMCs. Beyond this particular receptor, the publication reports: The quantity of clinical and demographic metadata differed by source and by participant and was supplied without curation.

V drops 1 base and J drops 0 bases, leaving 8 bases in between. The CDR3 starts with the cysteine, ends with the phenylalanine, and has 15 residues. Only the CDR3 portion is preserved as DNA: 45 bases, with reading frame beginning at the first base. CDR1 and CDR2 (LGHDT, YNNKEL) derive from the germline V gene (reference sequence). Whole blood was collected in K2EDTA tubes by collaborating institutions according to the institutions' own protocols. Collaborator samples were shipped for TCRbeta analysis as frozen whole blood, isolated PBMCs, or DNA extracted from either sample type. The immunoSEQ Assay, a bias-controlled multiplex PCR, was used to amplify TCRbeta CDR3 regions from genomic DNA. The authors processed their data as follows. The number of nucleated cells in each sample was estimated by amplification of reference gene primers within the assay. To quantify the absolute abundance of each unique TCRbeta CDR3 rearrangement, sequence reads were collapsed and filtered. For each sample, productive Simpson clonality was calculated by taking the square root of Simpson's diversity index across productive rearrangements. Held by TCRdb, this immuneACCESS table contains in-frame sequences only and omits some clones. Under half of the omission traces to an unresolved V gene where checked; the cause of the rest is unknown. The D gene and trimming were derived from the DNA, and the V and J assignments and clone size from that table. This sample gives just over 650,000 clones in total; over 80% of them show up just once. Together, the top ten hold over 0.2% of the sample.

Concerning this clone itself: Its recognized antigen is unknown. Base qualities are not provided; no much larger clone lies one nucleotide away.

This TCR derives from a woman aged 18-29 years with acute or convalescent COVID-19. This sequence uses TRBV3-1 (or the pseudogene TRBV3-2) and TRBJ2-3; the D gene cannot be resolved reliably. The sequenced sample consisted of peripheral blood. The CDR3 region: CASSQGLTSTDTQYF. The sequenced DNA: TGTGCCAGCAGCCAAGGGTTGACTAGCACAGATACGCAGTATTTT.